A selection of T cell receptor beta chains follows, all from one sample in a study of T-cell memory formation after mild COVID-19. TCRdb used MiXCR to reprocess the 5' RACE reads, holding one entry per CDR3 protein. Of about 190,000 distinct CDR3 sequences listed, 20% to 25% are singletons. The sequenced sample was PBMCs or a T cell subset sorted from them (not recorded which). All receptors derive from an adult woman who had mild COVID-19 (a few samples of this study predate the infection). Cell type and time point are not known. CDR3s include the opening cysteine and the closing phenylalanine or tryptophan. Size is omitted from some rows. Given values are once, few, many or a class for expanded clones.

CDR3 protein,clone size,V gene
CASGRPGGESYNEQFF,few,TRBV12-5
CASSGPGLYEQYF,.,TRBV25-1
CASSFPQGAVRADTQYF,.,TRBV7-2
CASRKGAYEQFF,.,TRBV6-2/TRBV6-3
CASSLSDGSYEQYF,.,TRBV5-1
CASSSMGLAGYNEQFF,.,TRBV6-6
CASSADSSSGNTIYF,few,TRBV7-9
CASSLYSSNQPQHF,.,TRBV7-8
CASIPHSGLAGINTGELFF,.,TRBV27
CASSVPRGSSYNEQFF,.,TRBV7-9
CASSVKYF,.,TRBV2
CASSWLRGLAYHEQFF,few,TRBV5-1
CASKGQSVADTQYF,few,TRBV5-1
CATSGADRVVSYNEQFF,few,TRBV24-1
CRTRLAGSYNEQFF,many,TRBV20-1
CASSLSGNTEAFF,many,TRBV7-9
CASSQDWAAYEQYF,many,TRBV4-3
CASSSPPGTPTYEQYF,.,TRBV7-9
CSARDGVSGGAYNEQFF,.,TRBV20-1
CASSLGQGLQSNQPQHF,few,TRBV7-9
CATSDATFAYEQYF,few,TRBV24-1
CASSHKTDKNIQYF,.,TRBV6-5
CASSFSPGGALFYEQYF,few,TRBV28
CATSRDQGGAHEQYF,.,TRBV15
CASNPGVGVDTGELFF,.,TRBV5-1
CASSQEGQVGDGYTF,.,TRBV3-1
CASSISQGTTEQYF,.,TRBV19
CASSSGVRTEAFF,.,TRBV12-3/TRBV12-4
CASSDSENTEAFF,.,TRBV6-4
CASSLASGASTDTQYF,few,TRBV7-6
CSAMGLAPNEQFF,many,TRBV20-1
CASSLVAGGSYEQYF,.,TRBV27
CASSGTSGINTGELFF,.,TRBV2
CASSLGGAGTDTQYF,.,TRBV7-2
CASSLAGGEINEQFF,.,TRBV27
CSAMAGWESNQPQHF,.,TRBV20-1
CASSPPAGSYEQYF,.,TRBV7-9
CASSAPRGQGSYEQYF,few,TRBV7-9
CASSGWTGGTEEKLFF,few,TRBV5-1